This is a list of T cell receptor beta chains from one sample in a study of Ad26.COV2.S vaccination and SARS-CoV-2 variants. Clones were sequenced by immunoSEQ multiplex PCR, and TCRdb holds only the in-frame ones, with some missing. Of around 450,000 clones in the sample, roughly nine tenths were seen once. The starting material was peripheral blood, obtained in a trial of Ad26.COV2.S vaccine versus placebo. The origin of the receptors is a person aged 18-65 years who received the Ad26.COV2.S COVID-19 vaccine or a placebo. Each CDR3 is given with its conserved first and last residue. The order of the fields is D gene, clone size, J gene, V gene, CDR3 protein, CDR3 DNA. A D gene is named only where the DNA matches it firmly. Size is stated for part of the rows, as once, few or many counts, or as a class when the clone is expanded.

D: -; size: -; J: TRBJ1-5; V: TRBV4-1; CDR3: CASSPAGYQPQHF; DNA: TGCGCCAGCAGCCCCGCGGGGTACCAGCCCCAGCATTTT
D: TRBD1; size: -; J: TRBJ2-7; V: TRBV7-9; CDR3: CASSFGTGPYEQYF; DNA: TGTGCCAGCAGCTTCGGGACAGGACCTTACGAGCAGTACTTC
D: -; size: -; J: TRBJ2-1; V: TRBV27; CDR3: CASRRESSYNEQFF; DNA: TGTGCCAGTCGCAGGGAGAGCTCCTACAATGAGCAGTTCTTC
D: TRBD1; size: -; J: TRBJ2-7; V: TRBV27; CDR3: CASSLSGGQGAGTYEQYF; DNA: TGTGCCAGCAGTTTATCTGGAGGTCAGGGGGCAGGCACCTACGAGCAGTACTTC
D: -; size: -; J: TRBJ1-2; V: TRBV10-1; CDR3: CASSGYGGRIGYTF; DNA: TGCGCCAGCAGTGGTTACGGGGGTCGGATTGGCTACACCTTC
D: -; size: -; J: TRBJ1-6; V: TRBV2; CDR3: CASSGQAYSTLHF; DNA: TGTGCCAGCAGTGGACAGGCGTATTCGACCCTCCACTTT
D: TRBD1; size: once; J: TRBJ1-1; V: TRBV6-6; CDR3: CASRQGLNTEAFF; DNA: TGTGCCAGCCGACAGGGCCTGAACACTGAAGCTTTCTTT
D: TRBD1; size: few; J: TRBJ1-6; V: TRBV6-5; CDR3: CASRTQGQVNSPLHF; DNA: TGTGCCAGCAGAACCCAAGGACAGGTCAATTCACCCCTCCACTTT
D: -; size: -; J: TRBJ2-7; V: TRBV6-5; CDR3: CASKLGAAGSYEQYF; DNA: TGTGCCAGCAAATTGGGGGCCGCCGGCTCCTACGAGCAGTACTTC
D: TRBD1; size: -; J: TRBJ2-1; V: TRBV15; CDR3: CATSRAGTGPNEQFF; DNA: TGTGCCACCAGCAGAGCTGGGACAGGGCCCAATGAGCAGTTCTTC
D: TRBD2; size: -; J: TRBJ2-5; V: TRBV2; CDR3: CASSEARGGAETQYF; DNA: TGTGCCAGCAGTGAAGCCCGGGGGGGGGCGGAGACCCAGTACTTC
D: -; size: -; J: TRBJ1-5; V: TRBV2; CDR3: CASSPNARAAYQPQHF; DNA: TGTGCCAGCAGCCCGAACGCCAGGGCAGCCTATCAGCCCCAGCATTTT
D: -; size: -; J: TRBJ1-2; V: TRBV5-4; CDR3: CASSLDPSGGYTF; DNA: TGTGCCAGCAGCTTGGACCCCTCCGGGGGCTACACCTTC
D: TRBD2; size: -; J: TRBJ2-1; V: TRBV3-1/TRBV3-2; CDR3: CASSQVLADNEQFF; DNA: TGTGCCAGCAGCCAAGTCCTAGCGGACAATGAGCAGTTCTTC
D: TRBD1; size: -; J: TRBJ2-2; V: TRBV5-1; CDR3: CASSRDRGTGELFF; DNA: TGCGCCAGCAGTAGGGACAGGGGCACCGGGGAGCTGTTTTTT
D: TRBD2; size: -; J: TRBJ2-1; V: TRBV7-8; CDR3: CASSGSGTKYNEQFF; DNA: TGTGCCAGCAGCGGTAGCGGGACGAAATACAATGAGCAGTTCTTC
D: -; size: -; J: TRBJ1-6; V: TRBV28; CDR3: CASSPVSRESPLHF; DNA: TGTGCCAGCAGTCCAGTCTCGAGGGAATCACCCCTCCACTTT
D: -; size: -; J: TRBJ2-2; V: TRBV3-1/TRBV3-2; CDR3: CASSQVMNTGELFF; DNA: TGTGCCAGCAGCCAAGTCATGAACACCGGGGAGCTGTTTTTT
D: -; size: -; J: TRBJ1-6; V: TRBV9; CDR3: CASSVVTNSPLHF; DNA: TGTGCCAGCAGCGTAGTGACCAATTCACCCCTCCACTTT
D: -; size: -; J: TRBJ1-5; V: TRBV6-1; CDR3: CASSDRRAAGNQPQHF; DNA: TGTGCCAGCAGTGATAGAAGGGCAGCGGGAAATCAGCCCCAGCATTTT
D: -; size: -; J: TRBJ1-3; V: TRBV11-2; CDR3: CASSLASTAGNTIYF; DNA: TGTGCCAGCAGCTTAGCCAGCACTGCTGGAAACACCATATATTTT
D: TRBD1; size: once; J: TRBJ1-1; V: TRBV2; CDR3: CASIRTGNTEAFF; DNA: TGTGCCAGCATTAGGACAGGGAACACTGAAGCTTTCTTT
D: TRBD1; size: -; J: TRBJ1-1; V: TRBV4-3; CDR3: CASSQITGQGKNTEAFF; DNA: TGCGCCAGCAGCCAAATCACGGGACAGGGGAAGAACACTGAAGCTTTCTTT
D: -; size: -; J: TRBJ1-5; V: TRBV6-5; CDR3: CASTTGRGHQPQHF; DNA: TGTGCCAGCACCACGGGGAGGGGCCATCAGCCCCAGCATTTT
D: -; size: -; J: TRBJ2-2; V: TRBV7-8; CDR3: CASSSWTPNTGELFF; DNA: TGTGCCAGCAGCTCATGGACACCGAACACCGGGGAGCTGTTTTTT
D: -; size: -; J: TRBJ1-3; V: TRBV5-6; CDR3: CASSQNGNTIYF; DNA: TGTGCCAGCAGCCAGAACGGAAACACCATATATTTT
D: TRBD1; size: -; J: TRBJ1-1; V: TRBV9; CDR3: CASSTQATGVAEAFF; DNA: TGTGCCAGCAGCACCCAAGCCACAGGGGTCGCTGAAGCTTTCTTT
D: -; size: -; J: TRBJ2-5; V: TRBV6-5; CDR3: CASRGEGVGQETQYF; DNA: TGTGCCAGCAGGGGCGAGGGGGTAGGGCAGGAGACCCAGTACTTC
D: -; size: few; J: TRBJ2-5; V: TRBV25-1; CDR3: CASSEYGGNGETQYF; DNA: TGTGCCAGCAGTGAATATGGAGGCAACGGGGAGACCCAGTACTTC
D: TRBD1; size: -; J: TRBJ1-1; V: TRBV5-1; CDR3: CASSRGQRLNTEAFF; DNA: TGCGCCAGCAGCAGGGGACAGCGCTTGAACACTGAAGCTTTCTTT
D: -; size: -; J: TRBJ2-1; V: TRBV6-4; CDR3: CASSRDWSYNEQFF; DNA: TGTGCCAGCAGCCGGGACTGGTCCTACAATGAGCAGTTCTTC
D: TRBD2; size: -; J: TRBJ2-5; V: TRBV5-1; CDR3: CASSSVSGSEETQYF; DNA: TGCGCCAGCAGCTCGGTTAGCGGGTCCGAAGAGACCCAGTACTTC
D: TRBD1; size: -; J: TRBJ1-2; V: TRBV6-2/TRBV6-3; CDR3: CASSYAGTGGGYTF; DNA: TGTGCCAGCAGTTACGCGGGGACAGGGGGTGGCTACACCTTC
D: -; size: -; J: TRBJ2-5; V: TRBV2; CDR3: CASSDWRGRQETQYF; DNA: TGTGCCAGCAGTGACTGGCGAGGCAGACAAGAGACCCAGTACTTC
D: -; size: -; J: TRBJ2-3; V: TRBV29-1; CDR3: CSVSGERTDTQYF; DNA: TGCAGCGTTTCAGGGGAGAGGACAGATACGCAGTATTTT
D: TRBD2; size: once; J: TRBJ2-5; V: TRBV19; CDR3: CATHSGRGGETQYF; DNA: TGTGCCACCCATAGCGGGAGAGGCGGGGAGACCCAGTACTTC
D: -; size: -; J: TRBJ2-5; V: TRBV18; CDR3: CASSPPGRSEETQYF; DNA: TGTGCCAGCTCACCACCAGGGCGGAGTGAAGAGACCCAGTACTTC
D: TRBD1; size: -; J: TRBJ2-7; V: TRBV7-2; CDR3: CASSTGQFYEQYF; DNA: TGTGCCAGCAGCACGGGACAGTTCTACGAGCAGTACTTC
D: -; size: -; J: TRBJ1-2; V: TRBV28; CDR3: CASSLWEEGYTF; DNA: TGTGCCAGCAGTTTATGGGAAGAGGGCTACACCTTC
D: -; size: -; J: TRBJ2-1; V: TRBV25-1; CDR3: CASSGQLYNEQFF; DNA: TGTGCCAGCAGTGGCCAGCTTTACAATGAGCAGTTCTTC
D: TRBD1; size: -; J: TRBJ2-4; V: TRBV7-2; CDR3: CASSLAGTGRLAKNIQYF; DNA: TGTGCCAGCAGCTTAGCCGGGACAGGTCGACTAGCCAAAAACATTCAGTACTTC
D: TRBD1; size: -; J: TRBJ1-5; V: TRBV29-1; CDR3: CSVKDRGFNQPQHF; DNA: TGCAGCGTCAAAGACAGGGGGTTCAATCAGCCCCAGCATTTT
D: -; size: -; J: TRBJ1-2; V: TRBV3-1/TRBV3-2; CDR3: CASSLGQGLIYGYTF; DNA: TGTGCCAGCAGCCTAGGGCAGGGCCTGATCTATGGCTACACCTTC
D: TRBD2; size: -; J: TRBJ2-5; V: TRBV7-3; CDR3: CASSLAGAKKETQYF; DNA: TGTGCCAGCAGCCTAGCGGGAGCAAAGAAAGAGACCCAGTACTTC
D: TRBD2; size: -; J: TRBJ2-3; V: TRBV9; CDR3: CASSFKSGLATDTQYF; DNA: TGTGCCAGCAGCTTCAAGAGTGGACTAGCAACAGATACGCAGTATTTT
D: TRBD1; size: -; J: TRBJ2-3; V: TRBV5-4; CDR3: CASSLGPGQGVDTQYF; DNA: TGTGCCAGCAGCTTAGGGCCGGGACAGGGGGTAGATACGCAGTATTTT